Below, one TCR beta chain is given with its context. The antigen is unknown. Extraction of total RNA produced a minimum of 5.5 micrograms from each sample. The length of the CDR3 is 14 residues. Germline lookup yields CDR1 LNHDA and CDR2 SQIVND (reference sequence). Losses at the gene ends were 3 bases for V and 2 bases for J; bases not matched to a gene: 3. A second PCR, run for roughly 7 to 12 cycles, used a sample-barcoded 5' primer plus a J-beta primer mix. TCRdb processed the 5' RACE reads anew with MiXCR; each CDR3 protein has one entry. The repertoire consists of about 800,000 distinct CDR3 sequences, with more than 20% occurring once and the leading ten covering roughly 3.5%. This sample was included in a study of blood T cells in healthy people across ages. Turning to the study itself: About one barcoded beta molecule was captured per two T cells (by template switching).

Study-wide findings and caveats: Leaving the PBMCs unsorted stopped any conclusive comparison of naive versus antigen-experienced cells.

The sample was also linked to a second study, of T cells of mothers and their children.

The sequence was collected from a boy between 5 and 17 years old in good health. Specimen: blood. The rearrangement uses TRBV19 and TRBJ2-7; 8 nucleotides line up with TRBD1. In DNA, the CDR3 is TGTGCCAGTAGTATGGACAGGGAAACCTACGAGCAGTACTTC. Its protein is CASSMDRETYEQYF.